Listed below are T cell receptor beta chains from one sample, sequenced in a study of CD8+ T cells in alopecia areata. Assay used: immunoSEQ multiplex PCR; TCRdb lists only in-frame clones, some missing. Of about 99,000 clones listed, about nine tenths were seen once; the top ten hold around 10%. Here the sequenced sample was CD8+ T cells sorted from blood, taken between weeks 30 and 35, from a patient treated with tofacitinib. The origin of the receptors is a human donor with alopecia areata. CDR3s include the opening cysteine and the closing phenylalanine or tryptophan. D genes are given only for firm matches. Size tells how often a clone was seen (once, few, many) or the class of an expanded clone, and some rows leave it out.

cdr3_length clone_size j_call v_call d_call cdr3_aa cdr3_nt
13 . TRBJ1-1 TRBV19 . CASKSIQNTEAFF TGTGCCAGTAAATCGATCCAGAACACTGAAGCTTTCTTT
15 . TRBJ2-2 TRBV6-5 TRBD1 CASTPGQGEVGELFF TGTGCCAGCACCCCGGGACAGGGGGAGGTCGGGGAGCTGTTTTTT
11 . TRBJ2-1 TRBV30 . CAWGEGVEQFF TGTGCCTGGGGAGAGGGCGTTGAGCAGTTCTTC
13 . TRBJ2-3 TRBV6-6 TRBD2 CAGAGGPADTQYF TGTGCAGGGGCGGGAGGGCCGGCAGATACGCAGTATTTT
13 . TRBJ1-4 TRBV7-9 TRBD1 CASNGQGDEKLFF TGTGCCAGCAACGGACAGGGGGATGAAAAACTGTTTTTT
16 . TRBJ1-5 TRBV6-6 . CASSYSAAIDGQPQHF TGTGCCAGCAGTTACTCGGCAGCCATCGACGGCCAGCCCCAGCATTTT
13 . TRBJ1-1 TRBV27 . CASREGYNTEAFF TGTGCCAGCAGGGAGGGGTATAACACTGAAGCTTTCTTT
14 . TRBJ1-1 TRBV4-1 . CASSPGSGNTEAFF TGCGCCAGCAGCCCCGGTTCAGGGAACACTGAAGCTTTCTTT
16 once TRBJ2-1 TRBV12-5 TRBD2 CASGLVLAGDVNEQFF TGTGCTAGTGGTTTGGTACTAGCGGGAGATGTGAATGAGCAGTTCTTC
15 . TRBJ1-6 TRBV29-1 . CSVDGRQTSCSPLHF TGCAGCGTTGATGGGCGACAGACGAGTTGTTCACCCCTCCACTTT
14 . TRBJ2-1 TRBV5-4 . CASSFGNYDNEQFF TGTGCCAGCAGCTTTGGGAACTACGACAATGAGCAGTTCTTC
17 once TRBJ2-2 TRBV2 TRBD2 CASSGPKGGRYTGELFF TGTGCCAGCAGTGGGCCTAAGGGCGGGAGATATACCGGGGAGCTGTTTTTT
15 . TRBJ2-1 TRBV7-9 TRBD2 CASSPTTSGNNEQFF TGTGCCAGCAGCCCCACGACTAGCGGTAACAATGAGCAGTTCTTC
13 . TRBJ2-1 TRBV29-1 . CSAAGLEVNEQFF TGCAGCGCCGCGGGACTCGAGGTCAATGAGCAGTTCTTC
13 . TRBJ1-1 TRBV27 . CASSPFLDTEAFF TGTGCCAGCAGTCCCTTCTTGGACACTGAAGCTTTCTTT
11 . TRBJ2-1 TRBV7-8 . CASTLNNEQFF TGTGCCAGCACCCTAAACAATGAGCAGTTCTTC
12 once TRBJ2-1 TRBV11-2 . CASSLRSLEQFF TGTGCCAGCAGCTTACGTAGTCTCGAGCAGTTCTTC
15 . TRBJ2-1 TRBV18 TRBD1 CASSPTGGSYNEQFF TGTGCCAGCTCTCCTACAGGGGGCTCCTACAATGAGCAGTTCTTC
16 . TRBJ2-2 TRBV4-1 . CASSAGGGRDTGELFF TGCGCCAGCAGCGCAGGGGGGGGTAGGGACACCGGGGAGCTGTTTTTT
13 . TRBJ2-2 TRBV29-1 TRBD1 CSTGQGDTGELFF TGCAGCACGGGACAGGGGGACACCGGGGAGCTGTTTTTT
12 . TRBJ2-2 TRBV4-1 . CASSQATGELFF TGCGCCAGCAGCCAAGCGACCGGGGAGCTGTTTTTT
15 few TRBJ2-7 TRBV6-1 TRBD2 CASSVLTSGRYEQYF TGTGCCAGCAGTGTTCTGACTAGCGGGAGATACGAGCAGTACTTC